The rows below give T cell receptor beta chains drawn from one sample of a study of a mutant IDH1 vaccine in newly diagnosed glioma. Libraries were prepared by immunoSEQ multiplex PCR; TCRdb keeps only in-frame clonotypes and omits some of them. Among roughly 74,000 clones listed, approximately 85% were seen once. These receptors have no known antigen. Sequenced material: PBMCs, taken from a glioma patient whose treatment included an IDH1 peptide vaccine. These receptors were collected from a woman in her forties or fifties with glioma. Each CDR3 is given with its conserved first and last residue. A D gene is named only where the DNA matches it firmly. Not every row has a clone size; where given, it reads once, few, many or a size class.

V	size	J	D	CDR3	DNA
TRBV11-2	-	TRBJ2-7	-	CASRLQGYEQYF	TGTGCCAGCAGGCTTCAAGGGTACGAGCAGTACTTC
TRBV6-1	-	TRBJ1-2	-	CASSLDYLYGYTF	TGTGCCAGCAGCTTGGATTACCTCTATGGCTACACCTTC
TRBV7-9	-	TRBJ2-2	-	CASSLGGGSGPREELFF	TGTGCCAGCAGCTTAGGAGGGGGGTCGGGCCCCCGTGAGGAGCTGTTTTTT
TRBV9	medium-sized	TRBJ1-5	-	CASSVAVGQPQHF	TGTGCCAGCAGCGTAGCGGTGGGTCAGCCCCAGCATTTT
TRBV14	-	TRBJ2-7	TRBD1	CASSQRGRTGTYEQYF	TGTGCCAGCAGCCAAAGGGGGAGGACAGGGACCTACGAGCAGTACTTC
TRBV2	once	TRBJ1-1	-	CASTTDPRGAFF	TGTGCCAGCACCACAGACCCCCGGGGAGCTTTCTTT
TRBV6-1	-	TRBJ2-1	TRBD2	CASSEMAGGHNEQFF	TGTGCCAGCAGTGAAATGGCGGGAGGTCACAATGAGCAGTTCTTC
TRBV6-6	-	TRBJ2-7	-	CASSYPYEGDEQYF	TGTGCCAGCAGTTACCCCTACGAAGGGGACGAGCAGTACTTC
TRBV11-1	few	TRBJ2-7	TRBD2	CASSRTSGRDEQYF	TGTGCCAGCAGCCGGACTAGCGGGAGGGACGAGCAGTACTTC
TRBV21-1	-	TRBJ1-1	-	CASSRSGRQNTEAFF	TGTGCCAGCAGCAGATCGGGGAGGCAGAACACTGAAGCTTTCTTT
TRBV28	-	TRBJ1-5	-	CATRTTSNQPQHF	TGTGCCACCCGAACAACAAGCAATCAGCCCCAGCATTTT
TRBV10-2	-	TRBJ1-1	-	CASSPDTIEAFF	TGCGCCAGCAGTCCGGACACCATTGAAGCTTTCTTT
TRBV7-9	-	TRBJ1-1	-	CASSHSRTHMNTEAFF	TGTGCCAGCAGCCATAGCCGGACACACATGAACACTGAAGCTTTCTTT
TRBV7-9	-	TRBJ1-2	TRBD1	CASSLLDREVYGYTF	TGTGCCAGCAGCTTACTTGACAGGGAGGTATATGGCTACACCTTC
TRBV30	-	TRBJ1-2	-	CAWRGGANYGYTF	TGTGCCTGGAGGGGGGGAGCTAACTATGGCTACACCTTC
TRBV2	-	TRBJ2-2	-	CASSERARGTGELFF	TGTGCCAGCAGTGAAAGGGCTAGAGGGACCGGGGAGCTGTTTTTT
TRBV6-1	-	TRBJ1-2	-	CASITRGGYGYTF	TGTGCCAGCATAACCAGGGGAGGCTATGGCTACACCTTC
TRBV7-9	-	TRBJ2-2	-	CASSFGELFF	TGTGCCAGCAGCTTTGGGGAGCTGTTTTTT
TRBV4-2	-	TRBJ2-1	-	CASSQEGGKGEQFF	TGTGCCAGCAGCCAAGAAGGTGGTAAGGGTGAGCAGTTCTTC
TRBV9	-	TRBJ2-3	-	CASSVAGVSNTQYF	TGTGCCAGCAGCGTAGCTGGGGTATCGAATACGCAGTATTTT
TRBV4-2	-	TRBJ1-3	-	CASSQEGQSGNTIYF	TGTGCCAGCAGCCAAGAAGGGCAATCTGGAAACACCATATATTTT
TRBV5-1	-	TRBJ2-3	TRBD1	CASSSTGLSTDTQYF	TGCGCCAGCAGCTCGACAGGGCTCAGCACAGATACGCAGTATTTT
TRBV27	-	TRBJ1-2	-	CASSSPNGRDPYGYTF	TGTGCCAGCAGTTCTCCTAATGGGCGGGACCCATATGGCTACACCTTC
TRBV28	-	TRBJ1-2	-	CASSDPRGNYGYTF	TGTGCCAGCAGCGATCCCCGGGGGAACTATGGCTACACCTTC